What follows are 32 T cell receptor beta chains derived from one specimen sequenced in a study of T cell responses to AZD1222 COVID-19 vaccine. Some clones are missing from TCRdb's copy, which holds only in-frame ones; the method was immunoSEQ multiplex PCR. Counted here are fewer than 100,000 clones, approximately 88% occurring once; the ten biggest clones make up 13% to 15%. The sample consisted of peripheral blood, taken 28 days after the second AZD1222 dose. The source of these receptors is an adult who received the AZD1222 COVID-19 vaccine.

This chain links TRBV27 with TRBJ1-4; a possible D gene is TRBD1 (6 bases). V was cut by 3 bases and J by 11 bases, with 10 bases left in between. There are 12 residues in the CDR3. The germline V gene encodes CDR1 MNHEY and CDR2 SMNVEV (reference sequence). The CDR3 region has the DNA TGTGCCAGCAGTTTGTCAGGGGACAAACTGTTTTTT. Protein: CASSLSGDKLFF.

The V and J genes are TRBV27 and TRBJ2-3; 9 nucleotides line up with TRBD2. There are 14 residues in the CDR3. Looked up from germline, CDR1 is MNHEY and CDR2 is SMNVEV (reference sequence). The trim removed 6 bases at V and 3 bases at J, leaving 4 bases unmatched. CDR3 residues: CASRRGGGTDTQYF. For the CDR3, the DNA is TGTGCCAGCAGGCGGGGGGGAGGTACAGATACGCAGTATTTT.

The chain couples TRBV6-5 to TRBJ1-2, with 8 nucleotides matching TRBD1. This CDR3 has 15 amino acids. Germline CDR1 reads MNHEY; CDR2 reads SVGAGI. After removal of 7 bases from V and 8 bases from J, the junction contained 15 bases not matched to a gene. CDR3 protein: CASTYGQGGGWGYTF. In DNA form, the CDR3 reads TGTGCCAGCACCTACGGACAGGGTGGAGGTTGGGGCTACACCTTC.

The J gene is TRBJ1-2, the V gene TRBV9; no reliable D call. Germline V gene sequence: CDR1 SGDLS, CDR2 YYNGEE. The CDR3 spans 13 residues. Trimming took 2 bases from V and 2 from J, leaving 7 bases between them. CDR3 sequence (DNA): TGTGCCAGCAGCGTCGATGGGAACTATGGCTACACCTTC. It is translated as CASSVDGNYGYTF.

The chain couples TRBV27 to TRBJ1-6, with TRBD1 as a possible D gene (6 bases). Germline V gene sequence: CDR1 MNHEY, CDR2 SMNVEV (reference sequence). V was cut by 5 bases and J by 8 bases, with 19 bases left in between. The CDR3 is made up of 16 amino acids. The DNA of the CDR3 is TGTGCCAGCAGTCGCCCGCAGGGGAATGTCTATTCACCCCTCCACTTT. It specifies CASSRPQGNVYSPLHF.

V is TRBV10-2 and J is TRBJ2-6, with D perhaps matching TRBD1 or TRBD2 (6 bases each). The V end was cut by 8 bases, the J end by 1 base, with 21 bases between. The germline V gene encodes CDR1 WSHSY and CDR2 SAAADI. This CDR3 has 18 amino acids. The CDR3 sequence is CASRAARGDKSGANVLTF. The CDR3 DNA is TGCGCCAGCCGGGCGGCAAGGGGGGATAAATCTGGGGCCAACGTCCTGACTTTC.

The V call is TRBV5-1, the J call TRBJ1-2; no firm D call. CDR3 length: 13 amino acids. V was trimmed by 2 bases and J by 8 bases, leaving 13 bases between them. The germline V gene encodes CDR1 SGHRS and CDR2 YFSETQ. The CDR3 region has the DNA TGCGCCAGCAGCTTAAATACTCGCGGAGGCTACACCTTC. This sequence encodes CASSLNTRGGYTF.

V and J are TRBV19 and TRBJ1-3; D is unresolved. The CDR3 is 15 amino acids. Per germline, CDR1 LNHDA and CDR2 SQIVND (reference sequence). V was shortened by 7 bases and J by 2 bases, with 15 bases between the two germline ends. The CDR3 region is CASTPRAETGNTIYF. The CDR3 region has the DNA TGTGCCAGTACCCCCCGCGCAGAAACTGGAAACACCATATATTTT.

This chain joins TRBV9 and TRBJ2-1, with a weak D call TRBD1 (5 bases). Deletions cut 2 bases from V and 7 bases from J, with 10 bases between. The CDR3 sequence is 13 residues long. The germline CDR1 and CDR2 sequences are SGDLS and YYNGEE. CDR3: CASSVAPGNEQFF. In DNA form, the CDR3 reads TGTGCCAGCAGCGTTGCCCCAGGGAATGAGCAGTTCTTC.

The chain recombines TRBV7-9 with TRBJ2-1, with unresolved D. This CDR3 region has 12 residues. The germline V gene has CDR1 SEHNR and CDR2 FQNEAQ (reference sequence). Deletions cut 1 base from V and 12 bases from J, with 10 bases between. The CDR3 is CASSLGQVGQFF. The CDR3 DNA reads TGTGCCAGCAGCTTAGGGCAGGTGGGGCAGTTCTTC.

J is TRBJ1-1 and V is TRBV4-3; D remains ambiguous. Trimming shortened V by 1 base and J by 7 bases, and 7 bases separated the two germline ends. The CDR3 totals 12 residues. Germline V gives CDR1 LGHNA, CDR2 YSLEER. This chain's CDR3 is CASSQGGNEAFF. CDR3 nucleotide sequence: TGCGCCAGCAGCCAAGGCGGTAATGAAGCTTTCTTT.

The chain has TRBV28 and TRBJ1-2, with TRBD1 identical over 7 bases. J gave up 5 bases and V 3 bases, and 0 bases lay outside the gene matches. The CDR3 covers 12 residues. The germline V gene has CDR1 MDHEN and CDR2 SYDVKM. The CDR3: CASSFRGYGYTF. DNA of the CDR3: TGTGCCAGCAGTTTCAGGGGGTATGGCTACACCTTC.

V and J are TRBV4-1 and TRBJ1-1; 7 bases align to TRBD1. The germline V gene encodes CDR1 MGHRA and CDR2 YSYEKL. J lost 1 base, V lost 3 bases, and 8 bases had no gene match. The CDR3 has 16 residues. CDR3 bases: TGCGCCAGCAGCCAGCTCGACAGGGTCACGAACACTGAAGCTTTCTTT. Translation: CASSQLDRVTNTEAFF.

This clone was counted a few times. V is TRBV29-1 and J is TRBJ1-1; possibly TRBD1 for D (5 bases). The germline V and J ends were trimmed by 4 bases and 2 bases, with 11 bases remaining between them. Germline CDR1 reads SQVTM; CDR2 reads ANQGSEA. The CDR3 totals 13 residues. This CDR3 is CSVVWGENTEAFF. For the CDR3, the DNA is TGCAGCGTTGTTTGGGGGGAAAACACTGAAGCTTTCTTT.

The chain uses TRBV7-9 and TRBJ2-5; D not resolved. V lost 6 bases to trimming and J lost 0 bases, with 11 bases between them. The length of the CDR3 is 14 residues. Germline loops: CDR1 SEHNR, CDR2 FQNEAQ (reference sequence). The CDR3 bases are TGTGCCAGCAGTTTTGACTCATACCAAGAGACCCAGTACTTC. Protein product: CASSFDSYQETQYF.

The genes are TRBV2 and TRBJ1-1; TRBD1 might be the D (6 bases). The CDR3 consists of 14 residues. V shed 6 bases and J shed 1 base, with 12 bases lying between them. CDR1 and CDR2 from the germline V gene are SNHLY and FYNNEI. In DNA form, the CDR3 reads TGTGCCAGCAGCGACAGGTGGGAGAACACTGAAGCTTTCTTT. This encodes CASSDRWENTEAFF.

The V call is TRBV7-2, the J call TRBJ1-6, with 9 bases matching TRBD1. CDR1 and CDR2 (germline): SGHTA, FQGNSA. V gave up 5 bases and J gave up 10 bases; unmatched junction bases: 6. The CDR3 totals 14 residues. The CDR3, as DNA: TGTGCCAGCAGCCTGGACAGGGGATTCTCACCCCTCCACTTT. This translates into CASSLDRGFSPLHF.

The chain uses TRBV19 and TRBJ2-3; 7 bases are shared with TRBD2. CDR3 length: 15 residues. CDR1 LNHDA and CDR2 SQIVND come from the germline V gene (reference sequence). V dropped 2 bases and J dropped 2; count of bases not matched to a gene: 4. The DNA of the CDR3 is TGTGCCAGTAGTATATCTGCGGGAGCCACAGATACGCAGTATTTT. It codes for CASSISAGATDTQYF.

The chain joins TRBV5-6 to TRBJ2-2; TRBD1 agrees at 7 bases. This CDR3 contains 16 residues. After removal of 0 bases from V and 5 bases from J, the junction contained 7 bases not matched to a gene. The germline gives CDR1 SGHDT, CDR2 YYEEEE. CDR3 sequence: CASSLVGTVQTGELFF. Here the CDR3 DNA reads TGTGCCAGCAGCTTGGTAGGGACAGTCCAGACCGGGGAGCTGTTTTTT.

This clone came up once. The J gene is TRBJ1-2, the V gene TRBV10-3, with 10 bases fitting TRBD1. After removal of 8 bases from V and 5 bases from J, the junction contained 11 bases not matched to a gene. The CDR3 covers 15 residues. Germline lookup yields CDR1 ENHRY and CDR2 SYGVKD. DNA of the CDR3: TGTGCCATCCAGGGACAGGGGACTGTTACTTATGGCTACACCTTC. It translates to CAIQGQGTVTYGYTF.

The table lists this clone with a few counts. The J gene is TRBJ1-1, the V gene TRBV28; D unclear. Trimming shortened V by 5 bases and J by 1 base, and 14 bases separated the two germline ends. Looked up from germline, CDR1 is MDHEN and CDR2 is SYDVKM. The CDR3 spans 15 residues. The CDR3 loop reads CASSQTRSPNTEAFF. As DNA, the CDR3 is TGTGCCAGCAGTCAAACACGGTCCCCGAACACTGAAGCTTTCTTT.

The rearrangement joins TRBV11-2 to TRBJ2-6; D is uncertain. CDR1 SGHAT and CDR2 FQNNGV come from the germline V gene. V lost 2 bases, J lost 0 bases, and 8 bases lay in between. The CDR3 consists of 16 residues. The CDR3 DNA sequence: TGTGCCAGCAGCTTATGGTCCTCCTCTGGGGCCAACGTCCTGACTTTC. Translated: CASSLWSSSGANVLTF.

J is TRBJ2-4 and V is TRBV11-2; D is perhaps TRBD1 or TRBD2 (5 bases each). Germline-derived CDR1 and CDR2 are SGHAT and FQNNGV. V was cut by 6 bases and J by 7 bases, with 25 bases left in between. This CDR3 contains 17 residues. The CDR3 sequence is CASSSLGQRGIMNIQYF. CDR3 nucleotide sequence: TGTGCCAGCAGTTCATTGGGGCAGAGGGGAATAATGAACATTCAGTACTTC. The full variable domain, in which reference TRBV11-2 and TRBJ2-4 provide the parts outside the CDR3, is EAGVAQSPRYKIIEKRQSVAFWCNPISGHATLYWYQQILGQGPKLLIQFQNNGVVDDSQLPKDRFSAERLKGVDSTLKIQPAKLEDSAVYLCASSSLGQRGIMNIQYFGAGTRLSVL.

The gene calls are TRBV5-1 and TRBJ1-3; D is perhaps TRBD1 (6 bases). This CDR3 has 15 amino acids. In germline, CDR1 is SGHRS, CDR2 YFSETQ. V lost 4 bases, J lost 3 bases, and 14 bases lay in between. CDR3 residues: CASSVAGEVGNTIYF. CDR3 DNA: TGCGCCAGCAGCGTTGCAGGGGAGGTTGGAAACACCATATATTTT.

The V call is TRBV28, the J call TRBJ2-7; D unresolved. V lost 6 bases and J 0 bases, leaving 21 bases between the germline ends. Germline V gene sequence: CDR1 MDHEN, CDR2 SYDVKM. CDR3 length equals 17 residues. The CDR3 DNA is TGTGCCAGCAGCGCACTTTTGGATTCGAAGAGCTCCTACGAGCAGTACTTC. The encoded protein is CASSALLDSKSSYEQYF.

The rearrangement uses TRBV10-3 and TRBJ1-1; no definite D call. Germline CDR1 and CDR2: ENHRY and SYGVKD. Trimming took off 0 bases at V and 2 bases at J, with 4 bases between the two ends. The CDR3 runs to 13 residues. The CDR3 sequence is CAISESGNTEAFF. CDR3 nucleotides: TGTGCCATCAGTGAGTCTGGTAACACTGAAGCTTTCTTT.

The V call is TRBV19, the J call TRBJ2-7; D gene uncertain. Trimming took 5 bases from V and 3 from J, leaving 8 bases between them. CDR1 LNHDA and CDR2 SQIVND come from the germline V gene (reference sequence). The CDR3 is made up of 12 amino acids. The CDR3 coding sequence is TGTGCCAGTAGTTCGTCGGGCTACGAGCAGTACTTC. It translates to CASSSSGYEQYF.

V gene TRBV29-1 combines with J gene TRBJ1-2; D is possibly TRBD1 (5 bases). This CDR3 spans 13 amino acids. The germline V gene has CDR1 SQVTM and CDR2 ANQGSEA. V was trimmed by 3 bases and J by 2 bases, leaving 10 bases between them. For the CDR3, the DNA is TGCAGCGTTGATACGGGGCCCAACTATGGCTACACCTTC. This sequence encodes CSVDTGPNYGYTF.

This clone appeared a single time. The rearrangement links TRBV5-4 to TRBJ2-5; TRBD2 matches 7 bases. From germline, CDR1 is SGHNT and CDR2 YYREEE (reference sequence). The trim removed 2 bases at V and 4 bases at J, leaving 11 bases unmatched. The CDR3 is 16 residues long. CDR3 bases: TGTGCCAGCAGCTTATGGGGGACTAAAAGGTTAGAGACCCAGTACTTC. Residues: CASSLWGTKRLETQYF.

J is TRBJ1-1 and V is TRBV23-1, with unresolved D. TRBV23-1 is marked as an open reading frame, function uncertain. The CDR3 extends over 14 amino acids. Trimming removed 6 bases at V and 0 bases at J, with 11 bases between. The CDR3 protein is CASSPHSMNTEAFF. The DNA for the CDR3 is TGCGCCAGCAGCCCACACAGTATGAACACTGAAGCTTTCTTT.

V usage is TRBV5-1 and J usage is TRBJ2-1, with TRBD2 matching 10 bases. The CDR3 loop spans 17 amino acids. Germline CDR1 SGHRS, CDR2 YFSETQ. V lost 4 bases, J lost 2 bases, and 9 bases stayed unmatched. In DNA form, the CDR3 reads TGCGCCAGCAGCCTGCAGGGTAGCGGGGGGCCCTACAATGAGCAGTTCTTC. Protein sequence: CASSLQGSGGPYNEQFF.

This clone has just one count. The chain couples TRBV5-1 to TRBJ1-2; D is perhaps TRBD1 (5 bases). The CDR3 has 12 amino acids. Trimming cost V 1 base and J 4 bases, with 5 bases left between them. Germline lookup yields CDR1 SGHRS and CDR2 YFSETQ. CDR3 sequence: CASSLTGYGYTF. DNA for the CDR3: TGCGCCAGCAGCTTGACAGGCTATGGCTACACCTTC.